This entry concerns a single T cell receptor (beta chain). This record belongs to a study of T-cell reconstitution after alpha-beta-depleted transplantation in children. V lost 8 bases, J lost 0 bases, and 2 bases stayed unmatched. Germline values: CDR1 LNHDA, CDR2 SQIVND (reference sequence). The CDR3 runs 14 residues. Unique molecular identifiers were incorporated when the TCRbeta library was constructed. TCRdb itself ran the PCR reads through MiXCR, one entry per CDR3 protein. The data show a few hundred thousand distinct CDR3 sequences, 8.5% to 10% seen once. This sequence joins TRBV19 and TRBJ2-2, with 8 bases identical to TRBD1. The sequence was obtained from a human donor who donated a stem cell graft to a child with acute lymphoblastic leukemia. The specimen was PBMCs from the stem cell graft donor, collected from the stem cell graft. The CDR3 DNA follows: TGTGCCAGTTCAGGGGGCACGAACACCGGGGAGCTGTTTTTT. This codes for CASSGGTNTGELFF.